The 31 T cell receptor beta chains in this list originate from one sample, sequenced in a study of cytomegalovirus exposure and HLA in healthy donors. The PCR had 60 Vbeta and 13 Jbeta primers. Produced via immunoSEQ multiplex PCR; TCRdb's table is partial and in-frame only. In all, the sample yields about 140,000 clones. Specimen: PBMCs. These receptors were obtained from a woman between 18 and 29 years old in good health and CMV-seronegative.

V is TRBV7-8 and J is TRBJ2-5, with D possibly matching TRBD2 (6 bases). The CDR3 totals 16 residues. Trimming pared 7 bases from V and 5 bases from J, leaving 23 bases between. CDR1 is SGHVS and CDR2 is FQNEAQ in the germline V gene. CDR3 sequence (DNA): TGTGCCAGCACCCCCGCCCGGCGGGAAGGTCCGGAGACCCAGTACTTC. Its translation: CASTPARREGPETQYF. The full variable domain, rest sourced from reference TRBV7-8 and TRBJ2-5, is GAGVSQSPRYKVAKRGQDVALRCDPISGHVSLFWYQQALGQGPEFLTYFQNEAQLDKSGLPSDRFFAERPEGSVSTLKIQRTQQEDSAVYLCASTPARREGPETQYFGPGTRLLVL.

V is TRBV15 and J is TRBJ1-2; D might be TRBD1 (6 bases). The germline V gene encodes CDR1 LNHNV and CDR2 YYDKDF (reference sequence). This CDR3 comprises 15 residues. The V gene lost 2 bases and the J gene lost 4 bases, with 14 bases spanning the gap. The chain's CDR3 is CATSRPQGIAYGYTF. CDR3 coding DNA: TGTGCCACCAGCAGACCACAGGGTATAGCCTATGGCTACACCTTC. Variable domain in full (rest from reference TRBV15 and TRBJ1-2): DAMVIQNPRYQVTQFGKPVTLSCSQTLNHNVMYWYQQKSSQAPKLLFHYYDKDFNNEADTPDNFQSRRPNTSFCFLDIRSPGLGDTAMYLCATSRPQGIAYGYTFGSGTRLTVV.

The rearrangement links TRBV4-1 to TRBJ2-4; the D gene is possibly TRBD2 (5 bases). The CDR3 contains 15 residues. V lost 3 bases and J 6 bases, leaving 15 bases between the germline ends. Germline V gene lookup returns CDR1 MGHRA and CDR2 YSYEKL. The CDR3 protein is CASSQTEGPGNIQYF. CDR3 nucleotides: TGCGCCAGCAGCCAGACCGAGGGCCCGGGAAACATTCAGTACTTC.

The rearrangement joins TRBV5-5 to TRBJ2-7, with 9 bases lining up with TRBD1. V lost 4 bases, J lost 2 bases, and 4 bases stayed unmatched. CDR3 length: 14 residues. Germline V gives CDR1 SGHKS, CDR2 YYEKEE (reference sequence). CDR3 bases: TGTGCCAGCAGCATCCGGGACAGGGCCTACGAGCAGTACTTC. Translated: CASSIRDRAYEQYF.

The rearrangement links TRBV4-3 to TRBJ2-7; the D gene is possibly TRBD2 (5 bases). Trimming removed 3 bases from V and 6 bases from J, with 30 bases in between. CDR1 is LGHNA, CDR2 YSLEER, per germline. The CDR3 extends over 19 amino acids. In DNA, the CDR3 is TGCGCCAGCAGCCAGGAGAGCGATCCCAGGAGGTCTAGCCTTTGCGAGCAGTACGTC. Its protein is CASSQESDPRRSSLCEQYV.

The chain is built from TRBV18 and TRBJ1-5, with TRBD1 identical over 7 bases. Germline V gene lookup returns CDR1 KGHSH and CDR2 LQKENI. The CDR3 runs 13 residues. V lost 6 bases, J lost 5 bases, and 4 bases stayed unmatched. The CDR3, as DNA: TGTGCCAGCTCCGACAGGGAAGATCAGCCCCAGCATTTT. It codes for CASSDREDQPQHF.

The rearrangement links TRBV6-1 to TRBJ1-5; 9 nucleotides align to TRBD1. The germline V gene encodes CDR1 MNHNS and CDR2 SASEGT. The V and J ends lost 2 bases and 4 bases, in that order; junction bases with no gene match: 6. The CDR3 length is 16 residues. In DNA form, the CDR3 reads TGTGCCAGCAGTGAAAGGGACAGGGTGTGGAATCAGCCCCAGCATTTT. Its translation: CASSERDRVWNQPQHF.

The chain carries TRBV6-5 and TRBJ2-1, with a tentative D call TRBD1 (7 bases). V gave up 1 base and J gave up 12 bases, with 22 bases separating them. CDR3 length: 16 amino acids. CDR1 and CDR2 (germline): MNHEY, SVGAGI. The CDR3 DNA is TGTGCCAGCAGTTACTTTACAGGGGCTGATACTAGCTCGCAGTTCTTC. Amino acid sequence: CASSYFTGADTSSQFF.

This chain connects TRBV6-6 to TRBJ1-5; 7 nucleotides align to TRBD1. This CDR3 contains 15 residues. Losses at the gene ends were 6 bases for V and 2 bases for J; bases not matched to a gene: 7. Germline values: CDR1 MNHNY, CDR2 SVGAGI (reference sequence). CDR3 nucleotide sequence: TGTGCCAGCAGCATCAGACAGGGAGGCAATCAGCCCCAGCATTTT. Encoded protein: CASSIRQGGNQPQHF.

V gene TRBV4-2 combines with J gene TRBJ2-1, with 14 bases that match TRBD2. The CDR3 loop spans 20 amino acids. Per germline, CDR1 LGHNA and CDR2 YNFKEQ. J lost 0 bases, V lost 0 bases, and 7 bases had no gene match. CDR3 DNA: TGTGCCAGCAGCCAAGATCTGGGACTAGCGGGAGAGGGCTCCTACAATGAGCAGTTCTTC. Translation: CASSQDLGLAGEGSYNEQFF.

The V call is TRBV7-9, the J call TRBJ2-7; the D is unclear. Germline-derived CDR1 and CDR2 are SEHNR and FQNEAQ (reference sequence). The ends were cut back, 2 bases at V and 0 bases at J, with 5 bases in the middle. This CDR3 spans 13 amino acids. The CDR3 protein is CASSLPSSYEQYF. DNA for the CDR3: TGTGCCAGCAGCTTACCTAGCTCCTACGAGCAGTACTTC.

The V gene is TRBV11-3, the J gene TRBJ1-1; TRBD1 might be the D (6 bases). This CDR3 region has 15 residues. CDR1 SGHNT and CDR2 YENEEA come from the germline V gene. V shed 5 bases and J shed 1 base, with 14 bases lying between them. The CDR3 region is CASSKGGRPNTEAFF. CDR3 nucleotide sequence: TGTGCCAGCAGCAAGGGGGGGAGACCGAACACTGAAGCTTTCTTT.

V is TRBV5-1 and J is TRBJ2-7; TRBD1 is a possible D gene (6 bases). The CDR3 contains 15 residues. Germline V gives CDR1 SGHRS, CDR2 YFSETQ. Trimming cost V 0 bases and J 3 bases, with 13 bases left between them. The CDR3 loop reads CASSLDQGIGYEQYF. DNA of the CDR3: TGCGCCAGCAGCTTGGATCAGGGGATCGGCTACGAGCAGTACTTC.

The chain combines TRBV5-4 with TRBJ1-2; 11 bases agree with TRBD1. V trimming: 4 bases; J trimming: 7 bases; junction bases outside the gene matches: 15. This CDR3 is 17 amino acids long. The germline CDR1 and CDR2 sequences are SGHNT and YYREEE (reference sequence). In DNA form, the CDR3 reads TGTGCCAGCAGCCACTTTAGTCGCGGACAGGGGGCCTTTGGCTACACCTTC. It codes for CASSHFSRGQGAFGYTF.

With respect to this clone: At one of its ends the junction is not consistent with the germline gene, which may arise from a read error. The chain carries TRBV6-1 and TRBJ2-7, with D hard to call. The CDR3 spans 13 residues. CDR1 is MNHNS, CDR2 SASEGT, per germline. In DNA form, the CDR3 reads TGTGCCAGCAGCCCCGGGTCCTCCGACGAGCAGTACTTC. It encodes CASSPGSSDEQYF.

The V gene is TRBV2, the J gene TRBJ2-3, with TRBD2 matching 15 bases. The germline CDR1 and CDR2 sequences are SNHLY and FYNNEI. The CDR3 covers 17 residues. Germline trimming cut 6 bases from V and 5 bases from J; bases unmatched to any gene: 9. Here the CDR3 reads CASRPGLAGGGGDTQYF. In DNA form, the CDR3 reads TGTGCCAGCAGGCCGGGACTAGCGGGAGGAGGGGGAGATACGCAGTATTTT. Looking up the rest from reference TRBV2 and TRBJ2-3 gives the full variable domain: EPEVTQTPSHQVTQMGQEVILRCVPISNHLYFYWYRQILGQKVEFLVSFYNNEISEKSEIFDDQFSVERPDGSNFTLKIRSTKLEDSAMYFCASRPGLAGGGGDTQYFGPGTRLTVL.

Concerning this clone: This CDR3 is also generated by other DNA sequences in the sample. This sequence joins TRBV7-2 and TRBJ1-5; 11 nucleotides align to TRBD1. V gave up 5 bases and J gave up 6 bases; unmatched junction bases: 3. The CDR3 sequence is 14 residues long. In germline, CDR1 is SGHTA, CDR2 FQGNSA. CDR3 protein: CASSPGTGGQPQHF. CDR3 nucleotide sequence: TGTGCCAGCAGCCCCGGGACAGGGGGTCAGCCCCAGCATTTT.

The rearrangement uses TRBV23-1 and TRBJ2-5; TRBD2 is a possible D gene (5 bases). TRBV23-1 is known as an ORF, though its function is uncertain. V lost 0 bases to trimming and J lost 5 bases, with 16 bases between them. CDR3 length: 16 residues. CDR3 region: CASSQSREAGEETQYF. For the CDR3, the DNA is TGCGCCAGCAGTCAATCGAGAGAGGCGGGTGAGGAGACCCAGTACTTC.

This chain's CDR3 is CASSPPTGYMDNEQFF. CDR3 bases: TGTGCCAGTAGTCCCCCTACAGGGTATATGGACAATGAGCAGTTCTTC. The chain employs TRBV19 and TRBJ2-1; D possibly corresponds to TRBD1 (6 bases). Germline CDR1 and CDR2: LNHDA and SQIVND (reference sequence). Trimming removed 5 bases from V and 5 bases from J, with 19 bases in between. The CDR3 length is 16 residues.

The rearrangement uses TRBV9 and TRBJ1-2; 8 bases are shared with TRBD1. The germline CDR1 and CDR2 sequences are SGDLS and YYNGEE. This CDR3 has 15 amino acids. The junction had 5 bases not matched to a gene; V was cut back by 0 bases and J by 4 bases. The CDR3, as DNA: TGTGCCAGCAGCGTAGAACAGGGGGGTTCCTATGGCTACACCTTC. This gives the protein CASSVEQGGSYGYTF.

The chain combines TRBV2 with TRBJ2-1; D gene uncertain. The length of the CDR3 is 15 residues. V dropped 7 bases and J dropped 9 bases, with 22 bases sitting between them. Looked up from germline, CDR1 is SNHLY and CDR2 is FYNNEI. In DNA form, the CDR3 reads TGTGCCAGCACCCAGTGGGCTCTCCGCCAGAGTGAGCAGTTCTTC. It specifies CASTQWALRQSEQFF.

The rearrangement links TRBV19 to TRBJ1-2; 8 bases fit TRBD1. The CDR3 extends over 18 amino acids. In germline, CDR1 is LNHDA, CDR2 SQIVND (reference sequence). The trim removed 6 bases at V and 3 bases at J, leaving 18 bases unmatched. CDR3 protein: CASSPRVAGGRVDYGYTF. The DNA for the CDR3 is TGTGCCAGTAGCCCTCGAGTGGCAGGGGGCAGGGTTGACTATGGCTACACCTTC.

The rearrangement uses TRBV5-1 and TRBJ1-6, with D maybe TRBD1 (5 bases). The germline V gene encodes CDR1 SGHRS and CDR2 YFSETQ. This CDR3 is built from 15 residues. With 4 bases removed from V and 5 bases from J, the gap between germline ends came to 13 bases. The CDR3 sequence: CASSPGGINNSPLHF. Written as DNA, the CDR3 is TGCGCCAGCAGCCCGGGGGGTATAAATAATTCACCCCTCCACTTT.

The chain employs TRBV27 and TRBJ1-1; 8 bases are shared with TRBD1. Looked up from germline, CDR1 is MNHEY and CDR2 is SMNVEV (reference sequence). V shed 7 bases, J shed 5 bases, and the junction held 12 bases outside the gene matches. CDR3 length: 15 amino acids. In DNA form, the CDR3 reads TGTGCCAGCACCCTTACCGGGACAGGATATACTGAAGCTTTCTTT. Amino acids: CASTLTGTGYTEAFF.

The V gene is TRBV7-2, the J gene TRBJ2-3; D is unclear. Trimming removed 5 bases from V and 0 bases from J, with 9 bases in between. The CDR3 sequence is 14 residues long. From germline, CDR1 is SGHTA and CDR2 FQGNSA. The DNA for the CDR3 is TGTGCCAGCAGCGCGGCCCGCAGCACAGATACGCAGTATTTT. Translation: CASSAARSTDTQYF.

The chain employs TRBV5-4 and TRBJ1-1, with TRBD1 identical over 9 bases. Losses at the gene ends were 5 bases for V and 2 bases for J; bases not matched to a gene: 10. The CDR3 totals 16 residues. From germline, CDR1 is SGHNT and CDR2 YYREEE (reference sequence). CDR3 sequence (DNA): TGTGCCAGCAGGAAGGGACAGGGAGCATCCAACACTGAAGCTTTCTTT. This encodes CASRKGQGASNTEAFF.

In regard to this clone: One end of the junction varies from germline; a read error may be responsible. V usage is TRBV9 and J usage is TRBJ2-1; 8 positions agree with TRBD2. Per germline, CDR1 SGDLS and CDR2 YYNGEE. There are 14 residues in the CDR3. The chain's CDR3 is CASSEGLEYNEQLF. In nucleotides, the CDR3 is TGTGCCAGCAGCGAGGGACTAGAGTACAATGAGCAGCTCTTC.

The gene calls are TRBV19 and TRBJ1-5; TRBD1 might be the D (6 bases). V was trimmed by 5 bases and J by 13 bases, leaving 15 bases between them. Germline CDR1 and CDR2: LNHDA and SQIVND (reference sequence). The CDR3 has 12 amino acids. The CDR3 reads CASSPSYRDQHF. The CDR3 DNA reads TGTGCCAGTAGTCCATCATACAGGGATCAGCATTTT.

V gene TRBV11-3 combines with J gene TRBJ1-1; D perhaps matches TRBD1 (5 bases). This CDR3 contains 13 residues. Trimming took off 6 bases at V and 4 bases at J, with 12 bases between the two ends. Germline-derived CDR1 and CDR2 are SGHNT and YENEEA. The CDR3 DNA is TGTGCCAGCAGGGACGTGGGGGGCACTGAAGCTTTCTTT. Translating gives CASRDVGGTEAFF.

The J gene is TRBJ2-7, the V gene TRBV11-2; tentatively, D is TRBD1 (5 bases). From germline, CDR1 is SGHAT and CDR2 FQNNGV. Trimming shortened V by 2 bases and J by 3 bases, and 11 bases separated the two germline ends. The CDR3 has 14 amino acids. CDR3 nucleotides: TGTGCCAGCAGCTTAAATGGGGCCCTCTACGAGCAGTACGTC. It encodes CASSLNGALYEQYV.

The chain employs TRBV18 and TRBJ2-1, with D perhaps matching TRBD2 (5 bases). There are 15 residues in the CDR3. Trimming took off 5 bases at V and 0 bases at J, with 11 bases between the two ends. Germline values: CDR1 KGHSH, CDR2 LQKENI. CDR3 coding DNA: TGTGCCAGCTCAGCAGAAGCGGTCTCCTACAATGAGCAGTTCTTC. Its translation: CASSAEAVSYNEQFF.